Here is one TCR beta chain with its context. Its specificity is unknown. The data were obtained in a study of shared clonotypes between healthy human individuals. The germline CDR1 and CDR2 sequences are MNHEY and SVGAGI. CDR3 length equals 15 residues. V was pared by 4 bases and J by 3 bases, with 13 bases between. Sorted-subset replicate PCRs used approximately 180 ng of genomic DNA. This amount corresponded to 30,000 to 35,000 T cell genomes. Measured with immunoSEQ multiplex PCR; TCRdb has only the in-frame clones, and not every one. The table records approximately 740,000 clones, under 80% of them present only once. Points from the study as a whole: Naive subsets, compared against memory subsets, generally had larger estimated richness values. Among non-shared clonotypes, generation probabilities were lower than among those shared by all four donors.

The rearrangement links TRBV6-5 to TRBJ1-5, with a tentative D call TRBD1 (6 bases). This TCR was sampled from a woman aged 25 to 45 in good health. The sequencing sample was made of memory CD4+ T cells sorted from blood. Subset: CD45RA-negative fraction. The CDR3 coding sequence is TGTGCCAGCAGTTCATCCAACAGGGCCAATCAGCCCCAGCATTTT. The encoded protein is CASSSSNRANQPQHF.